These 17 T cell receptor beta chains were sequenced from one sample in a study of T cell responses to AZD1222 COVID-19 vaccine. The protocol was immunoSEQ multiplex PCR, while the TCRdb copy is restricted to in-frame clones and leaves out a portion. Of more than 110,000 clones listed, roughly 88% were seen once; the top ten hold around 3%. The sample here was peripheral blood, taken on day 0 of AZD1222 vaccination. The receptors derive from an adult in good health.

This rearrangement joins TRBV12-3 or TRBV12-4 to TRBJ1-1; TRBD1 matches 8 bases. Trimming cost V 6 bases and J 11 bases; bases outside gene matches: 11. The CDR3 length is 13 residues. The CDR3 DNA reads TGTGCCAGCAGACCAGGGGGCCGTTTTGGTGCTTTCTTT. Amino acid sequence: CASRPGGRFGAFF.

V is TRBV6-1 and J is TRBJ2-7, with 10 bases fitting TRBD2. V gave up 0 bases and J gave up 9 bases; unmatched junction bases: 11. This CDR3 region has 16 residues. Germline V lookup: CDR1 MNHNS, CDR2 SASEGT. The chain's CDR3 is CASSEANVGLAGAQYF. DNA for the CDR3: TGTGCCAGCAGTGAAGCTAACGTGGGGCTAGCGGGAGCGCAGTACTTC.

Written as DNA, the CDR3 is TGTGCCAGTAGTCCCCGGGGCCTGTGGGGTAATCAGCCCCAGCATTTT. This gives the protein CASSPRGLWGNQPQHF. The J gene is TRBJ1-5, the V gene TRBV19, with D possibly being TRBD1 (5 bases). The CDR3 is 16 residues long. V dropped 5 bases and J dropped 4 bases, with 18 bases sitting between them. Germline CDR1 reads LNHDA; CDR2 reads SQIVND (reference sequence).

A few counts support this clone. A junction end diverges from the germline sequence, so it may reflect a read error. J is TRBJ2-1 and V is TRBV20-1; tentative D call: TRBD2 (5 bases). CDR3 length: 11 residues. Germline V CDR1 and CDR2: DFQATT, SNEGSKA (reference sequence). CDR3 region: CSARGPNEQFF. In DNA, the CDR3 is TGCAGTGCAAGAGGGCCAAATGAGCAGTTCTTC.

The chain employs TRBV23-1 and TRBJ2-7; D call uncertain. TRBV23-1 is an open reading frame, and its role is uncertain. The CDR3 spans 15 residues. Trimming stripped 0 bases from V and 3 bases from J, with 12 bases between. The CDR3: CASSQSEFEFYEQYF. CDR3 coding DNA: TGCGCCAGCAGTCAATCTGAGTTTGAGTTCTACGAGCAGTACTTC.

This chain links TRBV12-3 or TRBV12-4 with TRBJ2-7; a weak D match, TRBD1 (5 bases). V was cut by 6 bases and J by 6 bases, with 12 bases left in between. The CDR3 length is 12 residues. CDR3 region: CASRETVSEQYF. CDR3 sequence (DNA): TGTGCCAGCAGGGAGACAGTCTCCGAGCAGTACTTC.

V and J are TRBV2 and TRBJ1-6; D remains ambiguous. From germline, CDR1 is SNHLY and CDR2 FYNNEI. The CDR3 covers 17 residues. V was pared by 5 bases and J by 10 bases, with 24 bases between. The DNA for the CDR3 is TGTGCCAGCAGTCCCAGAATCTTCGACATGTTTAGGTCACCCCTCCACTTT. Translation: CASSPRIFDMFRSPLHF. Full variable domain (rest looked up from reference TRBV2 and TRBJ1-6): EPEVTQTPSHQVTQMGQEVILRCVPISNHLYFYWYRQILGQKVEFLVSFYNNEISEKSEIFDDQFSVERPDGSNFTLKIRSTKLEDSAMYFCASSPRIFDMFRSPLHFGNGTRLTVT.

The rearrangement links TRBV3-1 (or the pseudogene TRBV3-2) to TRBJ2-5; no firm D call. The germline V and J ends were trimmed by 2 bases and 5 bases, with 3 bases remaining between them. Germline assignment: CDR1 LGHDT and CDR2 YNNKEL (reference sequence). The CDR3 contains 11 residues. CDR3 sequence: CASSQLETQYF. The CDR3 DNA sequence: TGTGCCAGCAGCCAACTCGAGACCCAGTACTTC.

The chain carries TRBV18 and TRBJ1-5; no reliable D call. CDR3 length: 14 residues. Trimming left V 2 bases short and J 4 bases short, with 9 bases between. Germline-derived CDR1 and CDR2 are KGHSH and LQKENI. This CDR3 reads CASSPGQANQPQHF. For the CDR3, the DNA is TGTGCCAGCTCACCAGGCCAGGCAAATCAGCCCCAGCATTTT.

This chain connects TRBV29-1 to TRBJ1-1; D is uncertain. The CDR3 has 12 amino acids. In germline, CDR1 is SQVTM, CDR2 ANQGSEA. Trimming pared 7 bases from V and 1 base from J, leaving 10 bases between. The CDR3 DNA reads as TGCAGCGACCTCCGACAGAACACTGAAGCTTTCTTT. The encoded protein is CSDLRQNTEAFF. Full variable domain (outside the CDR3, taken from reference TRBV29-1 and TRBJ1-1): SAVISQKPSRDICQRGTSLTIQCQVDSQVTMMFWYRQQPGQSLTLIATANQGSEATYESGFVIDKFPISRPNLTFSTLTVSNMSPEDSSIYLCSDLRQNTEAFFGQGTRLTVV.

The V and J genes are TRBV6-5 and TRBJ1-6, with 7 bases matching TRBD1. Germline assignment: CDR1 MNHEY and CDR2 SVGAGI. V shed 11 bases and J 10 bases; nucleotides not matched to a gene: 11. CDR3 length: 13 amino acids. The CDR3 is CAGRQGRESPLHF. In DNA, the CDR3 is TGTGCCGGAAGACAGGGAAGAGAGTCACCCCTCCACTTT.

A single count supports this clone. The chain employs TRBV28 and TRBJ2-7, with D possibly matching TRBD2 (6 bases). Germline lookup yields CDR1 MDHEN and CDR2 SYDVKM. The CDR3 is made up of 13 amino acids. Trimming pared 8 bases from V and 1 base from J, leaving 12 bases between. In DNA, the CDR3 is TGTGCCAGCTTCCCCGGGGGTTCCTACGAGCAGTACTTC. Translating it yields CASFPGGSYEQYF. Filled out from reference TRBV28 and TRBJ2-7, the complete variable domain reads DVKVTQSSRYLVKRTGEKVFLECVQDMDHENMFWYRQDPGLGLRLIYFSYDVKMKEKGDIPEGYSVSREKKERFSLILESASTNQTSMYLCASFPGGSYEQYFGPGTRLTVT.

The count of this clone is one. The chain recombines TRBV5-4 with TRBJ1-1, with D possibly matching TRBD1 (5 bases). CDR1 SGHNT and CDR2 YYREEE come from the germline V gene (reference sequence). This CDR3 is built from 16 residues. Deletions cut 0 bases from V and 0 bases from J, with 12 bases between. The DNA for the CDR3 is TGTGCCAGCAGCTTGGCCGCAGGGCAGATGAACACTGAAGCTTTCTTT. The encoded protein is CASSLAAGQMNTEAFF. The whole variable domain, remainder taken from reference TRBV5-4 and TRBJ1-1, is ETGVTQSPTHLIKTRGQQVTLRCSSQSGHNTVSWYQQALGQGPQFIFQYYREEENGRGNFPPRFSGLQFPNYSSELNVNALELDDSALYLCASSLAAGQMNTEAFFGQGTRLTVV.

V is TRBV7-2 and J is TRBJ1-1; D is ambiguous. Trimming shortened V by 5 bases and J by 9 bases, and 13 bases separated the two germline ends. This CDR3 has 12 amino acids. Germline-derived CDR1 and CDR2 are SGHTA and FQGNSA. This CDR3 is CASSHPNLQAFF. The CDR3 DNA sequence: TGTGCCAGCAGCCATCCAAATCTTCAAGCTTTCTTT.

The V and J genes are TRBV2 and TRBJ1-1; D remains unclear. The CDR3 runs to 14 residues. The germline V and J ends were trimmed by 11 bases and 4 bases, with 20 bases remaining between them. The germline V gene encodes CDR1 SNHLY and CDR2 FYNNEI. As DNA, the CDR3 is TGTGCCGCCAGCATTCTAACCGTTGCCACTGAAGCTTTCTTT. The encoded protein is CAASILTVATEAFF.

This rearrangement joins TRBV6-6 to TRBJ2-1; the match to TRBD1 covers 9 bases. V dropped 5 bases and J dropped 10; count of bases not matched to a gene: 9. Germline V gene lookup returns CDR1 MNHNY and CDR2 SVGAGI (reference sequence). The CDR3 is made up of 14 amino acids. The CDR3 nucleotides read TGTGCCAGCAGTACCACCACAGGGGGCAGGGAGCAGTTCTTC. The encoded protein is CASSTTTGGREQFF.

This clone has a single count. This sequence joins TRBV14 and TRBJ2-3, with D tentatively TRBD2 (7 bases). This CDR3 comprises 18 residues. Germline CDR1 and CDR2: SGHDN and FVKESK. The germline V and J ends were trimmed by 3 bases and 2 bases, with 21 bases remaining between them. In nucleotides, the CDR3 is TGTGCCAGCAGCCATAATTGGGCGGGGGCGCTGAACACAGATACGCAGTATTTT. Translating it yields CASSHNWAGALNTDTQYF.